The clone carrying this T cell receptor beta chain occurred many times. Use of 60 Vbeta and 13 Jbeta primers characterized the PCR. Profiled with immunoSEQ multiplex PCR; TCRdb holds only in-frame clones, not every one. The sample lists just over 95,000 clones, about 81% seen once, with approximately 4% in the top ten. This specimen comes from a study of cytomegalovirus exposure and HLA in healthy donors. V dropped 3 bases and J dropped 7 bases, with 13 bases sitting between them. Germline CDR1 LNHDA, CDR2 SQIVND (reference sequence). The CDR3 covers 13 residues. The sequencing input was PBMCs. The chain links TRBV19 to TRBJ2-7, with D maybe TRBD1 (6 bases). This clonotype was obtained from a woman aged 40 to 50 in good health and CMV-seropositive. CDR3 amino acids: CASSIQTGREQYF. In nucleotides, the CDR3 is TGTGCCAGTAGTATTCAAACAGGGCGGGAGCAGTACTTC. Full variable domain (remainder filled in from reference TRBV19 and TRBJ2-7): DGGITQSPKYLFRKEGQNVTLSCEQNLNHDAMYWYRQDPGQGLRLIYYSQIVNDFQKGDIAEGYSVSREKKESFPLTVTSAQKNPTAFYLCASSIQTGREQYFGPGTRLTVT.